The text below deals with one T cell receptor (beta chain). Antigen: not known. This entry belongs to a study of T cell responses to AZD1222 COVID-19 vaccine. This CDR3 has 14 amino acids. V was pared by 4 bases and J by 5 bases, with 12 bases between. Germline CDR1 is LGHNA and CDR2 is YSLEER. Produced via immunoSEQ multiplex PCR; TCRdb's table is partial and in-frame only. The sample lists roughly 110,000 clones, about 90% occurring once. Study results and limitations: Repertoire sampling occurred only after the peak T cell response. Among vaccine-associated CD4 TCRs, coverage spanned spike, with dominance at 160-218 and 743-854. Only 5 or 6 AZD1222 recipients tested seropositive at baseline.

This TCR derives from an adult in good health. Sequencing was performed on peripheral blood, taken on day 0 of AZD1222 vaccination. V usage is TRBV4-3 and J usage is TRBJ2-1; D gene ambiguous. CDR3: CASSPGPANNEQFF. CDR3 in DNA: TGCGCCAGCAGCCCCGGACCGGCCAACAATGAGCAGTTCTTC.